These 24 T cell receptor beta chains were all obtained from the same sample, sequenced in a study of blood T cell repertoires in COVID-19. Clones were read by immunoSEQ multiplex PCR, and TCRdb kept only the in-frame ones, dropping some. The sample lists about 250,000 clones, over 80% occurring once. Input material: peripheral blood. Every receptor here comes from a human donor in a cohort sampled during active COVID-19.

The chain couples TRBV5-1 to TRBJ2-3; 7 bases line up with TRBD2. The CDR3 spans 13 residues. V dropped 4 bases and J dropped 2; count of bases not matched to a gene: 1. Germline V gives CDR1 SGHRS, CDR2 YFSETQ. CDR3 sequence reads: CASSLAATDTQYF. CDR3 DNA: TGCGCCAGCAGCCTAGCGGCCACAGATACGCAGTATTTT.

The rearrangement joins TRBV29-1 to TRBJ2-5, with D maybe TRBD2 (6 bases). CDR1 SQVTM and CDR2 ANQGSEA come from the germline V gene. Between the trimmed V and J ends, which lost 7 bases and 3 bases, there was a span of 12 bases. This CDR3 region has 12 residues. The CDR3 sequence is CSGRRAEETQYF. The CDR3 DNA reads TGCAGCGGGCGGAGGGCAGAAGAGACCCAGTACTTC.

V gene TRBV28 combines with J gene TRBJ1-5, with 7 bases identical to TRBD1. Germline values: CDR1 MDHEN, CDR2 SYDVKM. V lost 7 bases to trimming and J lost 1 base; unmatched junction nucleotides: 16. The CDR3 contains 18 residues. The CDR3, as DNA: TGTGCCAGCACCTACTTTGCCGGTGGGACAGTGAGCAATCAGCCCCAGCATTTT. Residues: CASTYFAGGTVSNQPQHF. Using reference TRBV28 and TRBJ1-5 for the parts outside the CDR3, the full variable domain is DVKVTQSSRYLVKRTGEKVFLECVQDMDHENMFWYRQDPGLGLRLIYFSYDVKMKEKGDIPEGYSVSREKKERFSLILESASTNQTSMYLCASTYFAGGTVSNQPQHFGDGTRLSIL.

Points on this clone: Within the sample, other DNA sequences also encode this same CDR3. The CDR3 DNA sequence: TGTGCTAGTGGTTTTAGGGGATCAGAGACCCAGTACTTC. This codes for CASGFRGSETQYF. The chain combines TRBV12-5 with TRBJ2-5, with D possibly TRBD1 on 5 matching bases. The V and J ends lost 3 bases and 4 bases respectively, with 9 bases between them. The CDR3 loop spans 13 amino acids. CDR1 and CDR2 (germline): LGHNT, FRNRAP.

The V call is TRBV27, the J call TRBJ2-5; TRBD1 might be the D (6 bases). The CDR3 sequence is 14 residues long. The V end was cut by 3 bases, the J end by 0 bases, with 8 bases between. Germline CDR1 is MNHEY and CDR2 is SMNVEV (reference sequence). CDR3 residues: CASSFRDNQETQYF. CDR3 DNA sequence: TGTGCCAGCAGTTTCCGGGACAACCAAGAGACCCAGTACTTC.

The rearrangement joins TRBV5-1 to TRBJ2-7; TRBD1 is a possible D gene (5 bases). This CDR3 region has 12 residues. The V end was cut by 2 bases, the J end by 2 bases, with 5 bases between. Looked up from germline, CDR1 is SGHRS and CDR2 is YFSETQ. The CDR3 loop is CASSLGAYEQYF. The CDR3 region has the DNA TGCGCCAGCAGCTTAGGGGCCTACGAGCAGTACTTC.

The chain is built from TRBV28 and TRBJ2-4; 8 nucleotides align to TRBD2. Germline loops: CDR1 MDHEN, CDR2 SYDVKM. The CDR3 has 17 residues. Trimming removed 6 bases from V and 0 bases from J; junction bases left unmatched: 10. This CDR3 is CASRARTSRLAKNIQYF. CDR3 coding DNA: TGTGCCAGCAGGGCTCGGACTAGCCGATTAGCCAAAAACATTCAGTACTTC.

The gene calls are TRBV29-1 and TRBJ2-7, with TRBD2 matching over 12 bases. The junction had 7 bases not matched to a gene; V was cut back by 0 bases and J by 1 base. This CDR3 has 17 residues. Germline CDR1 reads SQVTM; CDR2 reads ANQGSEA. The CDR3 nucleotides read TGCAGCGTTGAAGACCCTTCTACTAGCGGGGGGTCCTACGAGCAGTACTTC. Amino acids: CSVEDPSTSGGSYEQYF.

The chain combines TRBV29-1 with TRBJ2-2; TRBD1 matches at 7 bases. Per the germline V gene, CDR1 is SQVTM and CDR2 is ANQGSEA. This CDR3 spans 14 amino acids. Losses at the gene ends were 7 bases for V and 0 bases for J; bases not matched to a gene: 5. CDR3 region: CSGYRGTNTGELFF. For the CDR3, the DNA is TGCAGCGGATACAGGGGTACGAACACCGGGGAGCTGTTTTTT.

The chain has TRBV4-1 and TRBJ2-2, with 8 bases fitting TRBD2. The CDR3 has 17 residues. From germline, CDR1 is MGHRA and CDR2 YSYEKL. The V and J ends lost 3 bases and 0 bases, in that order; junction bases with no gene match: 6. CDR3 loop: CASSHPGRAANTGELFF. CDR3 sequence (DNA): TGCGCCAGCAGCCACCCCGGGAGGGCAGCGAACACCGGGGAGCTGTTTTTT.

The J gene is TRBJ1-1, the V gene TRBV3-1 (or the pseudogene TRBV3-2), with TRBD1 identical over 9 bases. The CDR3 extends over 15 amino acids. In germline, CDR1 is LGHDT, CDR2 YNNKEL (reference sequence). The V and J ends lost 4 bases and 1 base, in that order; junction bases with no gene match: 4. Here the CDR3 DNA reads TGTGCCAGCAGCCCGAGACAGGGGGGGAACACTGAAGCTTTCTTT. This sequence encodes CASSPRQGGNTEAFF.

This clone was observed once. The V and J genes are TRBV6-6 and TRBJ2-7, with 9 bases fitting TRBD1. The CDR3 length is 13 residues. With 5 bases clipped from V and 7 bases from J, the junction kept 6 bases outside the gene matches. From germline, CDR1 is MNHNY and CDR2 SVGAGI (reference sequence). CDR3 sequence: CASSRTGEGEQYF. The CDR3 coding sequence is TGTGCCAGCAGTCGGACAGGGGAAGGTGAGCAGTACTTC.

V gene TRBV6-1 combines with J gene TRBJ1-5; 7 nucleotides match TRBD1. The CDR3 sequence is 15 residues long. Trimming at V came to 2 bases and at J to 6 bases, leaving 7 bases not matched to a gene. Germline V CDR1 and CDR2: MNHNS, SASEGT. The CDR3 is CASSEQGEWGQPQHF. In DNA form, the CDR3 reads TGTGCCAGCAGTGAACAGGGGGAGTGGGGTCAGCCCCAGCATTTT.

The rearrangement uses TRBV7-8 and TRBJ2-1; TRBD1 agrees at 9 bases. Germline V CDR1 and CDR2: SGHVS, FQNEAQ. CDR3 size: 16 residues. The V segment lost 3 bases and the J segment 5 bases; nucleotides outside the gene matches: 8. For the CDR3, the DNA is TGTGCCAGCAGCTTCTACAGGGGGCGCGATGACAATGAGCAGTTCTTC. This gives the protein CASSFYRGRDDNEQFF. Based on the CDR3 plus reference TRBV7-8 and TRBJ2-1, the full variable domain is GAGVSQSPRYKVAKRGQDVALRCDPISGHVSLFWYQQALGQGPEFLTYFQNEAQLDKSGLPSDRFFAERPEGSVSTLKIQRTQQEDSAVYLCASSFYRGRDDNEQFFGPGTRLTVL.

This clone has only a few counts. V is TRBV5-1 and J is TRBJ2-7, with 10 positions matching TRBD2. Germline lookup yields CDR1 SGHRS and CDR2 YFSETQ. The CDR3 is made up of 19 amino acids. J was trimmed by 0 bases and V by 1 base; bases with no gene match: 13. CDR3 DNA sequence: TGCGCCAGCAGCTTGCGTCCTAGCGGGAGAGGCCGAAGCTCCTACGAGCAGTACTTC. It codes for CASSLRPSGRGRSSYEQYF.

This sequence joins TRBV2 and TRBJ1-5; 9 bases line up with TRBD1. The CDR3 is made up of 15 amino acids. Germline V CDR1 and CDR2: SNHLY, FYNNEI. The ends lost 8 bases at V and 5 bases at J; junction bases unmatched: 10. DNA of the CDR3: TGTGCCAGCTCCCTCGGGACAGGGTGGCATCAGCCCCAGCATTTT. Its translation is CASSLGTGWHQPQHF.

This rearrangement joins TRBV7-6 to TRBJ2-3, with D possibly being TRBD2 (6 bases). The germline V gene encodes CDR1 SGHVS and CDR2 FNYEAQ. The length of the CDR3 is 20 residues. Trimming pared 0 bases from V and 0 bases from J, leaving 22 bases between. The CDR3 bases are TGTGCCAGCAGCTTAGCGCGCGGTGGGGGAGGTACGTCTAGCACAGATACGCAGTATTTT. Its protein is CASSLARGGGGTSSTDTQYF.

The CDR3 sequence is CASPRRDAGNTIYF. In DNA form, the CDR3 reads TGTGCCAGCCCGAGGAGGGATGCCGGAAACACCATATATTTT. J is TRBJ1-3 and V is TRBV27; no reliable D call. V lost 8 bases, J lost 4 bases, and 15 bases lay in between. The CDR3 contains 14 residues. Germline-derived CDR1 and CDR2 are MNHEY and SMNVEV (reference sequence).

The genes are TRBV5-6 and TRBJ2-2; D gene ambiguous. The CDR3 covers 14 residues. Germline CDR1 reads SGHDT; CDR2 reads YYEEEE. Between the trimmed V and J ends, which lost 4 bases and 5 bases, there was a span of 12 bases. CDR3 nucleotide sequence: TGTGCCAGCAGCCCTGGAACGGGTACCGGGGAGCTGTTTTTT. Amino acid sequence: CASSPGTGTGELFF.

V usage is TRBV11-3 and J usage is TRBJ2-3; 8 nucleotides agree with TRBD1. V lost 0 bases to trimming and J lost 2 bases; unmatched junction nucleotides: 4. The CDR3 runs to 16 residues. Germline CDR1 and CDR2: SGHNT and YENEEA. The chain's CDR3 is CASSLDLTGDTDTQYF. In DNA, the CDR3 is TGTGCCAGCAGCTTAGATTTGACAGGGGACACAGATACGCAGTATTTT.

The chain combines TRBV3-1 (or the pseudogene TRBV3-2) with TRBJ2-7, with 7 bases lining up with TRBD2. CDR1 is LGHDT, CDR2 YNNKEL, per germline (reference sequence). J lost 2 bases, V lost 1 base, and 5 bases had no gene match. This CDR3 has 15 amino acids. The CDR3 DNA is TGTGCCAGCAGCCAAGGATCTAGCGGAACCTACGAGCAGTACTTC. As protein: CASSQGSSGTYEQYF.

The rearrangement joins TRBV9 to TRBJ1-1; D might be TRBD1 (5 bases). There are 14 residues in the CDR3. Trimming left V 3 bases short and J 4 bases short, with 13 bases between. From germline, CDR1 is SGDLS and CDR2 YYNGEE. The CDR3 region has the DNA TGTGCCAGCAGCGGGAGGGGTGACGGCACTGAAGCTTTCTTT. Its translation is CASSGRGDGTEAFF.

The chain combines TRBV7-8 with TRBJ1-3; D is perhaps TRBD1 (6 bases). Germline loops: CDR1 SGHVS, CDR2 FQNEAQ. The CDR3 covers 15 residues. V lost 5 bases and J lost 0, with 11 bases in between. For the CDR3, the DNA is TGTGCCAGCAGCGAACGGACAGTCTCTGGAAACACCATATATTTT. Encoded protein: CASSERTVSGNTIYF.

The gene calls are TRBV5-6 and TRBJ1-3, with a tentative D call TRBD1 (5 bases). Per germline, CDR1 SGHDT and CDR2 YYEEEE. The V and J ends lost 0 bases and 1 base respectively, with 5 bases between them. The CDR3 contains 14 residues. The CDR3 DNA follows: TGTGCCAGCAGCTTGGCAGGGTCTGGAAACACCATATATTTT. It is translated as CASSLAGSGNTIYF.